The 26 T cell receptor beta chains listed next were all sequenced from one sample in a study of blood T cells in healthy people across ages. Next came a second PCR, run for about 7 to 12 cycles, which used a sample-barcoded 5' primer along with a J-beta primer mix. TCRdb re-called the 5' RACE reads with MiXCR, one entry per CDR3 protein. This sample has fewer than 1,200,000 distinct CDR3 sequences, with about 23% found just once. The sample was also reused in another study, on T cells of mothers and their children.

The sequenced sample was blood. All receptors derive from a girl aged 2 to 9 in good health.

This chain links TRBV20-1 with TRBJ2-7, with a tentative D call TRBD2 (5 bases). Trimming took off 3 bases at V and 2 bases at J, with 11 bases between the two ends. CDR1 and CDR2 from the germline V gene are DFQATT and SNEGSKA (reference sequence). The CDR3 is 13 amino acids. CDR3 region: CSARNTGTYEQYF. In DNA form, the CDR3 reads TGCAGTGCTAGGAATACGGGGACCTACGAGCAGTACTTC.

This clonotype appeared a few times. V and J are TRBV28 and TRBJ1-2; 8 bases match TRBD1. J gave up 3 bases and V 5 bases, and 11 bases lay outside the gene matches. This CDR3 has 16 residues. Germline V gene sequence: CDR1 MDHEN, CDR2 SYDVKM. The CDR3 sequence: CASSHGNRGNYYGYTF. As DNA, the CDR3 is TGTGCCAGCAGTCACGGGAACAGGGGGAACTACTATGGCTACACCTTC.

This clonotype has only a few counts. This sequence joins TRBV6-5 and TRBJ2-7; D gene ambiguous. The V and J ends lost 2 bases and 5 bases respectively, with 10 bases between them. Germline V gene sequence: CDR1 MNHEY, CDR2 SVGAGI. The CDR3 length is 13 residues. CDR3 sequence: CASSYDPMDEQYF. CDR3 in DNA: TGTGCCAGCAGTTACGACCCGATGGACGAGCAGTACTTC.

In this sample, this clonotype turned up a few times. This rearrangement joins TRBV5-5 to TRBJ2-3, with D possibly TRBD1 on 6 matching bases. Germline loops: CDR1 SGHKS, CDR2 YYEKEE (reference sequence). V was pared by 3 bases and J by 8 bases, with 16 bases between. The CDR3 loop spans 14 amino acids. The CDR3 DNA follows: TGTGCCAGCAGCTCGCATGCAGGGGATGGTACGCAGTATTTT. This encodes CASSSHAGDGTQYF. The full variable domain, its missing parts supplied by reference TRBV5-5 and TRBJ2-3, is DAGVTQSPTHLIKTRGQQVTLRCSPISGHKSVSWYQQVLGQGPQFIFQYYEKEERGRGNFPDRFSARQFPNYSSELNVNALLLGDSALYLCASSSHAGDGTQYFGPGTRLTVL.

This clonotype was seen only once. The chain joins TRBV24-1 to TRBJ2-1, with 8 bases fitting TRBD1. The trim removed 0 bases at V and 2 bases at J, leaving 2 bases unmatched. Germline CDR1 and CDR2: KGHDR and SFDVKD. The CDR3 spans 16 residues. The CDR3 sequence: CATSDLRTGTYNEQFF. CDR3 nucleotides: TGTGCCACCAGTGATTTGCGGACAGGGACCTACAATGAGCAGTTCTTC.

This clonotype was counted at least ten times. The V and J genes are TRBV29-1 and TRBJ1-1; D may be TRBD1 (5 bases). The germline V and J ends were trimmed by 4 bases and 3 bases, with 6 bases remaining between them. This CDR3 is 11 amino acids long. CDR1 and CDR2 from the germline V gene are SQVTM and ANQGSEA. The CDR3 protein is CSVGGDTEAFF. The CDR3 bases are TGCAGCGTTGGGGGGGACACTGAAGCTTTCTTT.

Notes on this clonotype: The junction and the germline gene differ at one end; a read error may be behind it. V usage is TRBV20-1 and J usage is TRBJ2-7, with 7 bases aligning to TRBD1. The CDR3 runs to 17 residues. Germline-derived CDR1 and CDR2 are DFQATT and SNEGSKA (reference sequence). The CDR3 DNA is TGCAGTGCTAGAGATCTTTATGGACAGGAGGCCCACTACGAGCGGTACTTC. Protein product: CSARDLYGQEAHYERYF.

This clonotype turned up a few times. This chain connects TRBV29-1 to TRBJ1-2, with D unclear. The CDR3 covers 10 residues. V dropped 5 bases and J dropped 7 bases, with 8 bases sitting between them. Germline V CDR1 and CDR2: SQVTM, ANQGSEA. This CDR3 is CSVFDGGYTF. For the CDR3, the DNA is TGCAGCGTTTTTGACGGTGGCTACACCTTC. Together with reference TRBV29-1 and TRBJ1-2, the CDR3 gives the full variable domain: SAVISQKPSRDICQRGTSLTIQCQVDSQVTMMFWYRQQPGQSLTLIATANQGSEATYESGFVIDKFPISRPNLTFSTLTVSNMSPEDSSIYLCSVFDGGYTFGSGTRLTVV.

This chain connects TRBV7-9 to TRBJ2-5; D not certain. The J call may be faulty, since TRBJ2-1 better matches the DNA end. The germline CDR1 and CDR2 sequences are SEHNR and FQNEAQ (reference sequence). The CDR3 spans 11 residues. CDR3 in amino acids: CASSFLGEQFF. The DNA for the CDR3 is TGTGCCAGCAGCTTCCTCGGGGAGCAGTTCTTC.

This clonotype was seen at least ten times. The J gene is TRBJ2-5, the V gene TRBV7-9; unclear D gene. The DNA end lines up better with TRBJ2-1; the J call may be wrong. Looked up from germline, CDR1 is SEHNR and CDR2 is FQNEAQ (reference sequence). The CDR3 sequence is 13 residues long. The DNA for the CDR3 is TGTGCCAGCAGCTTGACGGATAACAATGAGCAGTTCTTC. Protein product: CASSLTDNNEQFF.

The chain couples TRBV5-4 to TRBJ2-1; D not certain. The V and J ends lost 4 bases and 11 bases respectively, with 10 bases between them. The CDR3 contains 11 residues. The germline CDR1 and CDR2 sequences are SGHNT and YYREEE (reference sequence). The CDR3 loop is CASSRGEKQFF. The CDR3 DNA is TGTGCCAGCAGCCGTGGAGAGAAGCAGTTCTTC.

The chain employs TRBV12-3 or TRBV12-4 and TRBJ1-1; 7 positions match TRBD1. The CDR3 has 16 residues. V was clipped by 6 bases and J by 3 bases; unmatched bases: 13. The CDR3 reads CASRTDTGTADTEAFF. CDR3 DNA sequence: TGTGCCAGCAGAACGGACACCGGGACAGCGGACACTGAAGCTTTCTTT.

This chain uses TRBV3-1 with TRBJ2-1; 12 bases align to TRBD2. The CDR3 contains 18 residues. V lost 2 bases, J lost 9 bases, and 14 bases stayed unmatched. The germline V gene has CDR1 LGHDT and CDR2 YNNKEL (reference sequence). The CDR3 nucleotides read TGTGCCAGCAGCCAACCATCCCGACTAGCGGGAGAAAGGGTTGAGCAGTTCTTC. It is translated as CASSQPSRLAGERVEQFF.

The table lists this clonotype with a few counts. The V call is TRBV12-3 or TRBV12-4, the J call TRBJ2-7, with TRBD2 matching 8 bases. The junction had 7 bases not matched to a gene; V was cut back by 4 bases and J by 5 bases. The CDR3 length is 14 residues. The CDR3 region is CASSWNGGGDEQYF. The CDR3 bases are TGTGCCAGCAGTTGGAACGGGGGGGGCGACGAGCAGTACTTC.

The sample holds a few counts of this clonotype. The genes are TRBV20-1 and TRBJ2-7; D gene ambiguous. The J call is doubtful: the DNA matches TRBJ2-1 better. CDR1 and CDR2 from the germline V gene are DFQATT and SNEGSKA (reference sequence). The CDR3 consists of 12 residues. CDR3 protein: CSARGLLNEQFF. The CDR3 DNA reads TGCAGTGCTAGGGGCCTACTCAATGAGCAGTTCTTC.

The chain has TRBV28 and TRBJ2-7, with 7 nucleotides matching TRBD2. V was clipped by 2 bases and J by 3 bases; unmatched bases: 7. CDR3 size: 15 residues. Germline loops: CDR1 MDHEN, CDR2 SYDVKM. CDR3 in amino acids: CASSLIISGYYEQYF. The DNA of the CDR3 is TGTGCCAGCAGTTTAATCATTAGCGGGTACTACGAGCAGTACTTC.

The CDR3 sequence: CSARPTGLAGDDTQYF. In DNA form, the CDR3 reads TGCAGTGCTAGACCAACAGGACTAGCGGGAGACGATACGCAGTATTTT. The chain employs TRBV20-1 and TRBJ2-3; 13 nucleotides match TRBD2. Germline CDR1 is DFQATT and CDR2 is SNEGSKA (reference sequence). The CDR3 has 16 residues. V was pared by 2 bases and J by 6 bases, with 8 bases of the junction left unmatched.

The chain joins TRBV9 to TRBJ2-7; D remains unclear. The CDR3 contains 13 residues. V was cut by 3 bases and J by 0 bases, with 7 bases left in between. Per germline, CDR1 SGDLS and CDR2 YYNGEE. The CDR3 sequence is CASSDAVSYEQYF. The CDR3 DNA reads TGTGCCAGCAGCGATGCGGTCTCCTACGAGCAGTACTTC.

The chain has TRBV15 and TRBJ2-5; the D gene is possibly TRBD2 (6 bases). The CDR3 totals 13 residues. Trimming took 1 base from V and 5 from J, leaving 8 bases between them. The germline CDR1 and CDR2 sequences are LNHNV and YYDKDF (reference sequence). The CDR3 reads CATSRGGVETQYF. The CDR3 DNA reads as TGTGCCACCAGCAGAGGGGGGGTGGAGACCCAGTACTTC. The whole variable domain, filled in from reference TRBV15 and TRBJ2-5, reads DAMVIQNPRYQVTQFGKPVTLSCSQTLNHNVMYWYQQKSSQAPKLLFHYYDKDFNNEADTPDNFQSRRPNTSFCFLDIRSPGLGDTAMYLCATSRGGVETQYFGPGTRLLVL.

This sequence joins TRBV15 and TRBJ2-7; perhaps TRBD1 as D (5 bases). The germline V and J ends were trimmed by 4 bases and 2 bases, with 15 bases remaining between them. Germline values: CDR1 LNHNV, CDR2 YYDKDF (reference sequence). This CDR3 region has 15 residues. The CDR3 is CATSTLPDSPYEQYF. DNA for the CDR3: TGTGCCACCAGCACCCTCCCAGACAGTCCCTACGAGCAGTACTTC.

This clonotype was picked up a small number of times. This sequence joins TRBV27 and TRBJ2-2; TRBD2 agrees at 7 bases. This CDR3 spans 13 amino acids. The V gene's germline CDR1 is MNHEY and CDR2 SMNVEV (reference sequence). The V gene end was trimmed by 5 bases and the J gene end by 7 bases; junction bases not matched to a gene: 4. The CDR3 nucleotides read TGTGCCAGCAGTCCCGCGGGAGTCGGGGAGCTGTTTTTT. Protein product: CASSPAGVGELFF.

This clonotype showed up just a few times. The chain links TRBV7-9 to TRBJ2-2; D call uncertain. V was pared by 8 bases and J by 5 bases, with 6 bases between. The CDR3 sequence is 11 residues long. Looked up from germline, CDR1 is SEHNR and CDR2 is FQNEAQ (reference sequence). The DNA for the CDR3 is TGTGCCAGCGGAGTTACCGGGGAGCTGTTTTTT. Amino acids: CASGVTGELFF.

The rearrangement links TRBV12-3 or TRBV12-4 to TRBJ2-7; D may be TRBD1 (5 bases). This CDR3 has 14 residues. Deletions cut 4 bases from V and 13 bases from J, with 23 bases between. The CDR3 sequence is CASSSPAQPGKAYF. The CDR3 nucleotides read TGTGCCAGCAGTTCCCCCGCGCAACCAGGGAAAGCATACTTC.

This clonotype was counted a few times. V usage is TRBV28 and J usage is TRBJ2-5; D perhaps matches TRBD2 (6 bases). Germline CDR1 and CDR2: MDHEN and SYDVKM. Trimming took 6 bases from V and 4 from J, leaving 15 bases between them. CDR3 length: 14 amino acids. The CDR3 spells CASSPSGGSETQYF. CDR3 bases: TGTGCCAGCAGCCCTAGTGGGGGGTCAGAGACCCAGTACTTC.

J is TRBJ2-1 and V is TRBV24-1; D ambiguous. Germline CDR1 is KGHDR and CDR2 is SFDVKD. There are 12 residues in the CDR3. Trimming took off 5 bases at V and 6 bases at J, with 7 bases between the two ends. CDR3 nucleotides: TGTGCCACCAGTGTTCAGGTCAATGAGCAGTTCTTC. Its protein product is CATSVQVNEQFF.

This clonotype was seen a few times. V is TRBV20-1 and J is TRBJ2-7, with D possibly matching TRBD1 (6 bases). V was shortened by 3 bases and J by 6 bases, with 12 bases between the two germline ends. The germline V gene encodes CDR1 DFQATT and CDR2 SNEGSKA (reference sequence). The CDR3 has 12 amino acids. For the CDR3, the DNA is TGCAGTGCTAGTCAGGGGCTTGGCGAGCAGTACTTC. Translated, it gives CSASQGLGEQYF.